These 7 T cell receptor beta chains came from one sample sequenced in a study of control samples from healthy donors and cancer patients. Profiling relied on immunoSEQ multiplex PCR, and the TCRdb table lists in-frame clones only, not all of them. The sample has approximately 59,000 clones, around 87% seen once. Material for sequencing was PBMCs. The receptors originated from a woman in her sixties with lung cancer.

The rearrangement joins TRBV18 to TRBJ2-7; 8 bases agree with TRBD2. Trimming took 3 bases from V and 5 from J; bases not matched to a gene: 6. Germline V lookup: CDR1 KGHSH, CDR2 LQKENI. This CDR3 has 14 residues. CDR3 sequence: CASSPRHGGDEQYF. DNA for the CDR3: TGTGCCAGCTCACCTCGGCACGGGGGGGACGAGCAGTACTTC.

This chain links TRBV6-5 with TRBJ1-2; D is perhaps TRBD1 (5 bases). Between the trimmed V and J ends, which lost 0 bases and 8 bases, there was a span of 13 bases. CDR1 is MNHEY, CDR2 SVGAGI, per germline. The CDR3 has 14 residues. The CDR3 region has the DNA TGTGCCAGCAGTTACTCGAATACAGGAGGAGGCTACACCTTC. Translation: CASSYSNTGGGYTF.

The chain links TRBV9 to TRBJ2-5, with 9 bases lining up with TRBD2. This CDR3 is 18 amino acids long. J was trimmed by 1 base and V by 0 bases; bases with no gene match: 10. Germline-derived CDR1 and CDR2 are SGDLS and YYNGEE. The CDR3, as DNA: TGTGCCAGCAGCGTAGCAGCGGGGGGTTACCACGCCCAAGAGACCCAGTACTTC. Translation: CASSVAAGGYHAQETQYF. The complete variable domain, with remaining parts taken from reference TRBV9 and TRBJ2-5, reads DSGVTQTPKHLITATGQRVTLRCSPRSGDLSVYWYQQSLDQGLQFLIQYYNGEERAKGNILERFSAQQFPDLHSELNLSSLELGDSALYFCASSVAAGGYHAQETQYFGPGTRLLVL.

The chain combines TRBV5-1 with TRBJ1-2; the match to TRBD1 covers 12 bases. The V gene's germline CDR1 is SGHRS and CDR2 YFSETQ. There are 15 residues in the CDR3. J lost 6 bases, V lost 3 bases, and 6 bases had no gene match. Here the CDR3 DNA reads TGCGCCAGCAGCTCACCGGGACAGGGGGCCAATGGCTACACCTTC. This sequence encodes CASSSPGQGANGYTF. The whole variable domain, filled in from reference TRBV5-1 and TRBJ1-2, reads KAGVTQTPRYLIKTRGQQVTLSCSPISGHRSVSWYQQTPGQGLQFLFEYFSETQRNKGNFPGRFSGRQFSNSRSEMNVSTLELGDSALYLCASSSPGQGANGYTFGSGTRLTVV.

The rearrangement links TRBV5-6 to TRBJ2-7; either TRBD1 or TRBD2 may supply D (6 bases each). This CDR3 spans 15 amino acids. The V gene lost 0 bases and the J gene lost 2 bases, with 12 bases spanning the gap. The germline CDR1 and CDR2 sequences are SGHDT and YYEEEE. CDR3 amino acids: CASSLEGGQTYEQYF. Here the CDR3 DNA reads TGTGCCAGCAGCTTGGAAGGGGGGCAAACCTACGAGCAGTACTTC.

This rearrangement joins TRBV25-1 to TRBJ2-3; TRBD2 might be the D (5 bases). V lost 9 bases, J lost 0 bases, and 7 bases lay in between. Germline CDR1 and CDR2: MGHDK and SYGVNS. CDR3 length equals 12 residues. The CDR3 bases are TGTGCCAGTCGGGGTAGCACAGATACGCAGTATTTT. Translated, it gives CASRGSTDTQYF.

This clone has just a few counts. The chain carries TRBV19 and TRBJ1-5, with D hard to call. Germline V gene sequence: CDR1 LNHDA, CDR2 SQIVND (reference sequence). Trimming stripped 6 bases from V and 6 bases from J, with 12 bases between. The CDR3 spans 13 residues. CDR3 coding DNA: TGTGCCAGTAGGGATTATGATGGTCAGCCCCAGCATTTT. Protein product: CASRDYDGQPQHF.